These T cell receptor beta chains were read from a single sample in a study of T-cell reconstitution after alpha-beta-depleted transplantation in children. TCRdb analysed the PCR reads with MiXCR anew, one entry per CDR3 protein. The sample consists of 800,000 to 1,000,000 distinct CDR3 sequences, under 30% of them appearing once. The sequenced sample was PBMCs, mostly from graft donor cells, obtained 360 days after TCRalphabeta/CD19-depleted stem cell transplant. The receptors were sampled from a boy younger than two who had a stem cell transplant for SCID, so the T cells may come from the graft donor. Both conserved end residues are trimmed from each CDR3. Fields, in order: V gene, J gene, CDR3 protein.

V: TRBV11-2; J: TRBJ2-1; CDR3: ASSLRLRGAEQF
V: TRBV7-7; J: TRBJ2-7; CDR3: ASSLGNSPNYEQY
V: TRBV5-1; J: TRBJ1-1; CDR3: ASSPGRDRGLLGNTEAF
V: TRBV15; J: TRBJ2-7; CDR3: ATSRAVDYEQY
V: TRBV4-2; J: TRBJ2-1; CDR3: ASSQDELAGEWEQF
V: TRBV9; J: TRBJ2-1; CDR3: ASSLGGFSYNEQF
V: TRBV7-3; J: TRBJ2-1; CDR3: ASSLGSFSDEQF
V: TRBV4-3; J: TRBJ2-7; CDR3: ASSQDSSGLYEQY
V: TRBV4-1; J: TRBJ1-2; CDR3: ASSQGRGRGDYGYT
V: TRBV24-1; J: TRBJ1-1; CDR3: ATKGFGHTEAF
V: TRBV6-2/TRBV6-3; J: TRBJ1-2; CDR3: ASSPRGASGYT
V: TRBV5-1; J: TRBJ1-1; CDR3: ASSLALGHTEAF
V: TRBV6-5; J: TRBJ1-2; CDR3: ASSYQIGTGVRD
V: TRBV9; J: TRBJ2-2; CDR3: ASSVSGQGARTGELF
V: TRBV25-1; J: TRBJ2-1; CDR3: ASSESRVMGQF
V: TRBV5-1; J: TRBJ1-1; CDR3: ASSGGGKDTEAF
V: TRBV10-3; J: TRBJ2-7; CDR3: AISDVTPASSSYEQY
V: TRBV20-1; J: TRBJ2-7; CDR3: SAGKAVSSYEQY
V: TRBV10-3; J: TRBJ1-1; CDR3: AIRGGGSNTEAF
V: TRBV7-8; J: TRBJ1-4; CDR3: ASSQAVQINEKLF
V: TRBV20-1; J: TRBJ2-1; CDR3: SARGSGLAAYNEQF
V: TRBV12-3/TRBV12-4; J: TRBJ2-2; CDR3: ASSILEGLSRELF
V: TRBV20-1; J: TRBJ1-2; CDR3: SAAIQGIYGYT
V: TRBV6-5; J: TRBJ2-5; CDR3: ASSYDLQGLRWTQY
V: TRBV6-1; J: TRBJ1-2; CDR3: ASSEGTVFNYGYT
V: TRBV7-6; J: TRBJ2-1; CDR3: ASSLAGVREQF
V: TRBV11-2; J: TRBJ2-5; CDR3: ASSFRGVGETQY
V: TRBV29-1; J: TRBJ2-7; CDR3: STRDRGSYEQY
V: TRBV5-1; J: TRBJ1-1; CDR3: ASSFGGTYTEAF
V: TRBV25-1; J: TRBJ1-1; CDR3: ASSELNELV
V: TRBV18; J: TRBJ2-3; CDR3: ASSPSSRTDTQY
V: TRBV20-1; J: TRBJ1-1; CDR3: SARIGLRAEAF
V: TRBV9; J: TRBJ2-7; CDR3: ASSARGGYSPYEQY
V: TRBV20-1; J: TRBJ1-5; CDR3: SASLGGRYSNQPQH
V: TRBV11-2; J: TRBJ2-1; CDR3: ASSLYPPGLADGDDNEQF
V: TRBV5-1; J: TRBJ2-5; CDR3: ASSLVRGRAYQETQY
V: TRBV27; J: TRBJ2-7; CDR3: ASSWQGGSYEQY
V: TRBV4-2; J: TRBJ1-4; CDR3: ASSQDRGQGAMLDEKLF
V: TRBV5-6; J: TRBJ2-6; CDR3: ASSLLAGDSGANVLT
V: TRBV28; J: TRBJ1-5; CDR3: ASRYGQVGNQPQH
V: TRBV18; J: TRBJ1-2; CDR3: ASSPRDGDLYGYT
V: TRBV9; J: TRBJ2-1; CDR3: ASSPNGGQALRNEQF
V: TRBV20-1; J: TRBJ2-7; CDR3: SATTGTGVYEQY
V: TRBV6-2/TRBV6-3; J: TRBJ2-1; CDR3: ASTVNRAFTDEQF
V: TRBV5-1; J: TRBJ2-7; CDR3: ASSLESPPSVSLAGYRPYEQY
V: TRBV10-3; J: TRBJ2-1; CDR3: AISESLLLAGGLKSSYNEQF
V: TRBV4-1; J: TRBJ2-7; CDR3: ASSQEQRSYEQY
V: TRBV9; J: TRBJ2-7; CDR3: ASSVEGTPSYEQY
V: TRBV20-1; J: TRBJ2-1; CDR3: SAPLAGGSFSYNEQF
V: TRBV10-3; J: TRBJ1-1; CDR3: AISENRLEAF
V: TRBV6-2/TRBV6-3; J: TRBJ2-2; CDR3: ASSYHRKATGELF
V: TRBV6-5; J: TRBJ1-1; CDR3: ASSYSLGDPGTEAF
V: TRBV2; J: TRBJ2-5; CDR3: ASSDGLAGGRETQY
V: TRBV12-3/TRBV12-4; J: TRBJ2-7; CDR3: ASRRTPWGEQY
V: TRBV4-3; J: TRBJ2-1; CDR3: ASSQDPPTYYEQF
V: TRBV28; J: TRBJ1-1; CDR3: ASSLGVGPPLNTEAF
V: TRBV5-1; J: TRBJ2-3; CDR3: ASSFESGGRNTQY